The entry below describes one T cell receptor (beta chain). Antigen unknown. This specimen belongs to a study of T-cell memory formation after mild COVID-19. The wider study: Clustering of TCRs was largely donor specific. Findings of the study overall: Later expanders leaned CD4+, whereas day 15 to 85 contracting clones were balanced CD4/CD8.

UMIs and sample barcodes were carried by the TCR alpha and TCR beta cDNA libraries that 5'RACE produced using constant-segment primers. From the 5' RACE reads, TCRdb called clonotypes with MiXCR, one entry per CDR3 protein. Among about 140,000 distinct CDR3 sequences listed, roughly 14% were seen once. In germline, CDR1 is SGHVS, CDR2 FQNEAQ. Trimming cost V 4 bases and J 7 bases, with 13 bases left between them. This CDR3 region has 13 residues. The source is an adult woman who had mild COVID-19 (a few samples of this study predate the infection). Cell type and time point are not known. The sample was PBMCs or a T cell subset sorted from them (not recorded which). The genes are TRBV7-8 and TRBJ1-1, with a possible D match to TRBD1 (6 bases). The CDR3: CASSYREGVEAFF. The CDR3 coding sequence is TGTGCCAGCAGCTACAGGGAGGGAGTTGAAGCTTTCTTT.